Listed below are T cell receptor beta chains from one sample, sequenced in a study of patients and donors after allogeneic stem cell transplantation. TCRdb ran MiXCR on the RT-PCR reads and lists one entry per CDR3 protein. Of some 880,000 distinct CDR3 sequences listed, more than 15% are singletons. Sequenced material: blood, either unsorted or a sorted T cell fraction (not recorded which). Source of these receptors: a human donor who was either an allogeneic HSCT recipient or a stem cell or donor lymphocyte infusion donor (not recorded which). It is not recorded whose cells these are; they may come from a transplant donor. Each CDR3 is given with its conserved first and last residue. Each record gives: V gene, clone size, J gene, D gene, CDR3 protein, CDR3 DNA. D genes are given only for firm matches. Clone size is shown for a subset of rows, as once, few, many or a class of expanded clone.

TRBV12-3/TRBV12-4	-	TRBJ1-1	-	CASSLASRLNTEAFF	TGTGCCAGCAGTTTAGCCTCCAGGCTGAACACTGAAGCTTTCTTT
TRBV12-3/TRBV12-4	many	TRBJ2-5	-	CASSWAPQETQYF	TGTGCCAGCAGTTGGGCTCCTCAAGAGACCCAGTACTTC
TRBV6-5	-	TRBJ1-2	-	CASSYSDRYGYTF	TGTGCCAGCAGTTACTCGGACCGCTATGGCTACACCTTC
TRBV5-1	few	TRBJ1-1	TRBD1	CASSLGTGGKMTEAFF	TGCGCCAGCAGCCTCGGGACAGGAGGAAAGATGACTGAAGCTTTCTTT
TRBV27	many	TRBJ2-7	-	CASKGASYEQYF	TGTGCCAGCAAGGGAGCTTCCTACGAGCAGTACTTC
TRBV7-8	-	TRBJ2-3	TRBD1	CASRKRDRPQGTDTQYF	TGTGCCAGCAGGAAACGGGACAGACCCCAAGGCACAGATACGCAGTATTTT
TRBV20-1	few	TRBJ2-2	-	CSAASPGELFF	TGCAGTGCTGCTAGCCCCGGGGAGCTGTTTTTT
TRBV6-5	many	TRBJ1-4	-	CASSSGGSKRKLFF	TGTGCCAGCAGTTCCGGGGGGTCGAAAAGAAAACTGTTTTTT
TRBV27	-	TRBJ2-1	-	CASSLYPPGHPRPYNEQFF	TGTGCCAGCAGTTTATACCCCCCCGGACATCCCAGGCCCTACAATGAGCAGTTCTTC
TRBV6-1	few	TRBJ1-1	-	CASSTQNGPPNTEAFF	TGTGCCAGCAGTACCCAAAACGGACCGCCGAACACTGAAGCTTTCTTT
TRBV25-1	-	TRBJ1-6	TRBD1	CASSEFRQGDSPLHF	TGTGCCAGCAGTGAATTCCGACAGGGCGACTCACCCCTCCACTTT
TRBV6-4	few	TRBJ2-3	TRBD2	CASAPTSGGSTDTQYF	TGTGCCAGCGCCCCGACTAGCGGGGGAAGCACAGATACGCAGTATTTT
TRBV3-1	few	TRBJ1-2	-	CASSSSAGGYTF	TGTGCCAGCAGTTCCAGCGCAGGGGGCTACACCTTC
TRBV7-9	-	TRBJ2-1	TRBD2	CASSFGTSGGDEQFF	TGTGCCAGCAGCTTTGGGACTAGCGGCGGCGATGAGCAGTTCTTC
TRBV5-5	-	TRBJ2-7	TRBD2	CASSLEAGVVGYEQYF	TGTGCCAGCAGCTTGGAGGCGGGGGTAGTGGGCTACGAGCAGTACTTC
TRBV4-1	few	TRBJ2-2	TRBD2	CASSRPGGTSETNTGELFF	TGCGCCAGCAGCCGCCCCGGGGGGACTAGCGAAACGAACACCGGGGAGCTGTTTTTT
TRBV28	few	TRBJ2-7	TRBD2	CASRKLLAGIYEQYF	TGTGCCAGCAGGAAGCTCCTAGCGGGAATTTACGAGCAGTACTTC
TRBV4-1	-	TRBJ1-2	-	CASSQEQGSYGYTF	TGCGCCAGCAGCCAAGAGCAGGGGAGCTATGGCTACACCTTC
TRBV7-3	-	TRBJ2-1	TRBD2	CASSLGTSGEYNEQFF	TGTGCCAGCAGCCTAGGGACTAGCGGGGAGTACAATGAGCAGTTCTTC
TRBV6-6	-	TRBJ2-5	-	CASSYGGGRNQYF	TGTGCCAGCAGTTACGGTGGCGGCCGAAACCAGTACTTC
TRBV29-1	few	TRBJ2-5	TRBD2	CTIRAGGVETQYF	TGCACCATAAGAGCGGGAGGGGTGGAGACCCAGTACTTC
TRBV6-1	-	TRBJ1-2	-	CASSEGQINYGYTF	TGTGCCAGCAGTGAAGGTCAGATTAACTATGGCTACACCTTC
TRBV20-1	many	TRBJ1-1	-	CSANRVDTEAFF	TGCAGTGCGAACAGGGTGGACACTGAAGCTTTCTTT
TRBV5-5	few	TRBJ2-3	-	CASSLVRTGTDTQYF	TGTGCCAGCAGCTTGGTGAGGACGGGCACAGATACGCAGTATTTT
TRBV5-1	-	TRBJ2-7	-	CASSLTSGTPPEDEQYF	TGCGCCAGCAGCTTGACCTCCGGGACTCCCCCCGAGGACGAGCAGTACTTC
TRBV7-2	-	TRBJ1-1	TRBD1	CASSFDRGHTEAFF	TGTGCCAGCAGCTTCGACAGGGGGCACACTGAAGCTTTCTTT
TRBV3-1	-	TRBJ2-1	TRBD1	CASSQTWDRGGFSYNEQFF	TGTGCCAGCAGCCAAACCTGGGACAGAGGGGGATTCTCCTACAATGAGCAGTTCTTC
TRBV7-8	few	TRBJ1-2	TRBD1	CASSLVGQEPPNYGYTF	TGTGCCAGCAGCTTAGTGGGACAGGAACCTCCTAACTATGGCTACACCTTC
TRBV29-1	few	TRBJ2-4	TRBD2	CSVGGGRNIQYF	TGCAGCGTGGGGGGGGGGAGAAACATTCAGTACTTC
TRBV6-5	few	TRBJ2-3	TRBD2	CASSYEATSATDTQYF	TGTGCCAGCAGTTATGAGGCGACTAGCGCTACAGATACGCAGTATTTT
TRBV12-3/TRBV12-4	few	TRBJ1-5	-	CASSLVGREAPQHF	TGTGCCAGCAGTCTAGTAGGGCGTGAGGCGCCCCAGCATTTT
TRBV5-5	few	TRBJ1-1	TRBD1	CASSPAGTGVVAFF	TGTGCCAGCAGCCCGGCAGGGACAGGGGTTGTAGCTTTCTTT
TRBV12-3/TRBV12-4	-	TRBJ2-2	-	CASSLALRATGELFF	TGTGCCAGCAGTTTAGCGTTGAGGGCCACCGGGGAGCTGTTTTTT
TRBV12-3/TRBV12-4	-	TRBJ1-3	-	CASRGDGFSSGNTIYF	TGTGCCAGCAGGGGGGACGGGTTCTCTTCTGGAAACACCATATATTTT
TRBV12-3/TRBV12-4	-	TRBJ2-5	-	CASSLAAFLETQYF	TGTGCCAGCAGTTTAGCGGCATTTCTAGAGACCCAGTACTTC
TRBV12-3/TRBV12-4	many	TRBJ2-1	-	CASSLIWIQINEQFF	TGTGCCAGCAGTTTGATCTGGATTCAAATCAATGAGCAGTTCTTC
TRBV5-1	-	TRBJ1-1	-	CASSLRRGGNTEAFF	TGCGCCAGCAGCTTAAGGAGGGGGGGAAACACTGAAGCTTTCTTT
TRBV29-1	few	TRBJ2-7	-	CSVRVLYEQYF	TGCAGCGTACGCGTCCTCTACGAGCAGTACTTC
TRBV7-2	-	TRBJ2-5	-	CASSGSELETQYF	TGTGCCAGCAGTGGTAGCGAGTTGGAGACCCAGTACTTC
TRBV20-1	few	TRBJ1-6	-	CSARPGTPGQVPLHF	TGCAGTGCTAGACCCGGGACCCCAGGTCAGGTACCCCTCCACTTT
TRBV18	few	TRBJ2-7	-	CASSDREAELIYEQYF	TGTGCCAGCTCAGACCGGGAAGCGGAGCTCATCTACGAGCAGTACTTC
TRBV6-1	few	TRBJ2-6	-	CASSTSGANVLTF	TGTGCCAGCAGCACATCTGGGGCCAACGTCCTGACTTTC
TRBV7-9	few	TRBJ2-7	-	CASSPQALPTEQYF	TGTGCCAGCAGCCCCCAGGCCCTCCCTACCGAGCAGTACTTC
TRBV12-3/TRBV12-4	-	TRBJ1-6	TRBD1	CASRDRGKGDSPLHF	TGTGCCAGCAGGGACAGGGGAAAAGGTGATTCACCCCTCCACTTT
TRBV7-2	few	TRBJ2-1	-	CASSFRAGVNNEQFF	TGTGCCAGCAGCTTCAGGGCAGGGGTGAACAATGAGCAGTTCTTC